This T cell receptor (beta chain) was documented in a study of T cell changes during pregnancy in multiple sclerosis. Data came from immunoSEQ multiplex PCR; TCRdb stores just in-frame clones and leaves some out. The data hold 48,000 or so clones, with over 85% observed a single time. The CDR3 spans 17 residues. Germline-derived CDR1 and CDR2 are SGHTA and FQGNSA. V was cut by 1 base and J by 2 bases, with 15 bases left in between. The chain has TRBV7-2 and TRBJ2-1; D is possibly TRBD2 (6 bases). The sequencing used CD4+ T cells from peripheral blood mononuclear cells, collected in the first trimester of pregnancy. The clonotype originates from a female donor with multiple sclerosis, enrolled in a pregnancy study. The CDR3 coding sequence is TGTGCCAGCAGCTTAGTAGGATTGGGACTGACCTACAATGAGCAGTTCTTC. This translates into CASSLVGLGLTYNEQFF.